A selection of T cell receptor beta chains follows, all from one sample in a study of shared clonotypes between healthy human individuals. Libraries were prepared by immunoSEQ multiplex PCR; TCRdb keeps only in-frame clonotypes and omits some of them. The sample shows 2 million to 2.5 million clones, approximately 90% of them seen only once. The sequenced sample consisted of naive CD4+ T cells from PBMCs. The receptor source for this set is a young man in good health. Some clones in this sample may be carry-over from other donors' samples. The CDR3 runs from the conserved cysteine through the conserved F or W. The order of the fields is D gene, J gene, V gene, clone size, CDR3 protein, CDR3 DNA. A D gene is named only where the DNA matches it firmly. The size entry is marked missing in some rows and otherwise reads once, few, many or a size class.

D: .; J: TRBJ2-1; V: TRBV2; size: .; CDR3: CASSPEVYNEQFF; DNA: TGTGCCAGCAGTCCGGAGGTTTACAATGAGCAGTTCTTC
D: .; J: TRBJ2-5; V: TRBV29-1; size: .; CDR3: CSVGRTRETQYF; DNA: TGCAGCGTTGGCCGGACACGTGAGACCCAGTACTTC
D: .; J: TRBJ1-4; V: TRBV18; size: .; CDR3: CASSPRAAEKLFF; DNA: TGTGCCAGCTCACCAAGGGCAGCCGAAAAACTGTTTTTT
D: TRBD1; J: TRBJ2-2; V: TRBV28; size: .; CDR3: CASSLDRGLGGELFF; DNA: TGTGCCAGCAGTTTAGACAGGGGGCTGGGCGGGGAGCTGTTTTTT
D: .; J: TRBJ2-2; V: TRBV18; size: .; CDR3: CASSPRGQNTGELFF; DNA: TGTGCCAGCTCACCACGTGGGCAGAACACCGGGGAGCTGTTTTTT
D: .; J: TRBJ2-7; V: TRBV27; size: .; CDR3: CARRWMGLHHEQYF; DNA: TGTGCCAGGCGTTGGATGGGACTCCACCACGAGCAGTACTTC
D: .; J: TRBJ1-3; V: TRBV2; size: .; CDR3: CASSPPSRDGGNTIYF; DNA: TGTGCCAGCAGTCCCCCCAGCAGGGATGGAGGAAACACCATATATTTT
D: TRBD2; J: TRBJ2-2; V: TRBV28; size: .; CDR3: CASTVGGSGTGELFF; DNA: TGTGCCAGCACCGTCGGCGGGAGTGGCACCGGGGAGCTGTTTTTT
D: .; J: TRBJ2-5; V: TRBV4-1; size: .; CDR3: CASSQDGGGGETQYF; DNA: TGCGCCAGCAGCCAAGATGGAGGGGGCGGTGAGACCCAGTACTTC
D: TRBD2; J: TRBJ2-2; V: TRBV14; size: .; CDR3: CASSQGLAANTGELFF; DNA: TGTGCCAGCAGCCAAGGACTAGCGGCGAACACCGGGGAGCTGTTTTTT
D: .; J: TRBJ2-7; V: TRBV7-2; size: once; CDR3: CASSLGTHSEQYF; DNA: TGTGCCAGCAGCCTCGGGACCCATTCCGAGCAGTACTTC
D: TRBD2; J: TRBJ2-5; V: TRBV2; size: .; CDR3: CASSEAIYRAGGEVETQYF; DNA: TGTGCCAGCAGTGAAGCAATTTATCGAGCGGGAGGGGAAGTGGAGACCCAGTACTTC
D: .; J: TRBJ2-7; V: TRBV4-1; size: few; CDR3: CASSHNGYEQYF; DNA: TGCGCCAGCAGCCATAACGGGTACGAGCAGTACTTC
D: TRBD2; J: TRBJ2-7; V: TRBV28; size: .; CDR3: CASSFFRRLAGGREQYF; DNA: TGTGCCAGCAGCTTTTTTCGGAGACTAGCGGGAGGTCGCGAGCAGTACTTC
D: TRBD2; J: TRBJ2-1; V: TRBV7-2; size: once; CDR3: CASSLFPSGPGSYNEQFF; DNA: TGTGCCAGCAGCTTGTTTCCTAGCGGGCCAGGCTCCTACAATGAGCAGTTCTTC
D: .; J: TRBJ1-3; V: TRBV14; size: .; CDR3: CASSLSGNTIYF; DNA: TGTGCCAGCAGCTTGAGTGGAAACACCATATATTTT
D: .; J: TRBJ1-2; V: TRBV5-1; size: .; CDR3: CASSLAVGSYGYTF; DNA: TGCGCCAGCAGCTTGGCCGTGGGGTCCTATGGCTACACCTTC
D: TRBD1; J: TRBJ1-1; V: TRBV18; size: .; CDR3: CASSPGQMMNTEAFF; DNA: TGTGCCAGCTCACCGGGACAGATGATGAACACTGAAGCTTTCTTT
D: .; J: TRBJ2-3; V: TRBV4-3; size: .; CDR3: CASSQDPGTHNTQYF; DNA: TGCGCCAGCAGCCAAGACCCCGGGACTCACAATACGCAGTATTTT
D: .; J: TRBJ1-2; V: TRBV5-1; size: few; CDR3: CASSLGGWGYTF; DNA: TGCGCCAGCAGCTTGGGTGGATGGGGCTACACCTTC
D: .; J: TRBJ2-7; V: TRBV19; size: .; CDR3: CASSINRDLAYEQYF; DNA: TGTGCCAGTAGTATCAACCGGGACCTAGCCTACGAGCAGTACTTC
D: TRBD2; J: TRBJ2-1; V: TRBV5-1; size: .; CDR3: CASSLIAGGYNEQFF; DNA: TGCGCCAGCAGCTTGATAGCGGGAGGTTACAATGAGCAGTTCTTC
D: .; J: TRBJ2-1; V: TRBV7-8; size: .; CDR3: CASSFVQGTEQFF; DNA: TGTGCCAGCAGCTTCGTCCAGGGGACTGAGCAGTTCTTC
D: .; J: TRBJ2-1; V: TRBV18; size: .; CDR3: CASSPGQTAYNEQFF; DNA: TGTGCCAGCTCACCGGGCCAGACGGCTTACAATGAGCAGTTCTTC
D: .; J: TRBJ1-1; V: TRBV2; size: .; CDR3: CASSGGLNTEAFF; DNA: TGTGCCAGCAGTGGGGGCCTGAACACTGAAGCTTTCTTT
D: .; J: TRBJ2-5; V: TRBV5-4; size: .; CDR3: CASSLEGDSGGTVETQYF; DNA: TGTGCCAGCAGCTTGGAAGGGGACTCGGGCGGGACAGTGGAGACCCAGTACTTC
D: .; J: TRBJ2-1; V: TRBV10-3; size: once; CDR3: CAISELRGSYNEQFF; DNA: TGTGCCATCAGTGAGTTGAGGGGCTCCTACAATGAGCAGTTCTTC
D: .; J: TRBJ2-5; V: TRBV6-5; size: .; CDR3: CASSPGGETQYF; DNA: TGTGCCAGCAGTCCCGGGGGAGAGACCCAGTACTTC
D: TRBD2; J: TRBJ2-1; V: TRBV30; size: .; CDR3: CAWSVILAGVHNEQFF; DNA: TGTGCCTGGAGTGTAATCTTAGCGGGAGTCCACAATGAGCAGTTCTTC
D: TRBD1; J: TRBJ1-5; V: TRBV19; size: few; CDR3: CASSPRDRGNNQPQHF; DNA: TGTGCCAGTAGCCCACGGGACAGGGGAAACAATCAGCCCCAGCATTTT
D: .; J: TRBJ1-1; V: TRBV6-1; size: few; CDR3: CASREGNLNTEAFF; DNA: TGTGCCAGCAGGGAGGGGAACCTGAACACTGAAGCTTTCTTT
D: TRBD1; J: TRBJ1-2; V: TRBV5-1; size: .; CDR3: CASSLLGQGNYGYTF; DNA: TGCGCCAGCAGCTTGTTGGGACAGGGGAACTATGGCTACACCTTC
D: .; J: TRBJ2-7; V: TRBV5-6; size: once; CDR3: CASSLGRESYEQYF; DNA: TGTGCCAGCAGCCTGGGGCGGGAATCCTACGAGCAGTACTTC
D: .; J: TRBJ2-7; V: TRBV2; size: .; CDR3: CASSEARDSYSYEQYF; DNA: TGTGCCAGCAGTGAAGCGAGAGACAGTTACAGCTACGAGCAGTACTTC
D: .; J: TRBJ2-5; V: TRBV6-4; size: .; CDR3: CASSGHKLGTVQETQYF; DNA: TGTGCCAGCAGTGGACACAAACTAGGGACGGTCCAAGAGACCCAGTACTTC
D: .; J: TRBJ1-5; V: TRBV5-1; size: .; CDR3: CASSLYRDTNQPQHF; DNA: TGCGCCAGCAGCCTATACCGGGACACTAATCAGCCCCAGCATTTT
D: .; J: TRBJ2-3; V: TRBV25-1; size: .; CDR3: CASSPLPNQPTDTQYF; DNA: TGTGCCAGCAGCCCGTTACCAAATCAACCCACAGATACGCAGTATTTT
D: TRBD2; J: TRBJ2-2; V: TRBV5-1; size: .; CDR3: CASSFSLLASGGTGELFF; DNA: TGCGCCAGCAGCTTTAGTTTGTTGGCTAGCGGAGGGACCGGGGAGCTGTTTTTT
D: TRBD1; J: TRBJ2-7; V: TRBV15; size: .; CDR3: CATSHDRVREQYF; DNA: TGTGCCACCAGCCATGACAGGGTTCGCGAGCAGTACTTC
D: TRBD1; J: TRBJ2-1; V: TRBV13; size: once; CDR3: CASSRDRVSNEQFF; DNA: TGTGCCAGCAGCCGGGACAGGGTCTCCAATGAGCAGTTCTTC
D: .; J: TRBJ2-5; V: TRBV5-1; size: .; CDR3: CASSLGGSTRETQYF; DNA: TGCGCCAGCAGCTTAGGGGGGTCCACTAGGGAGACCCAGTACTTC
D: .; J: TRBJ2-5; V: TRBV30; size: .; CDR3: CAWSRSLRETQYF; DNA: TGTGCCTGGAGCAGGTCACTTCGAGAGACCCAGTACTTC
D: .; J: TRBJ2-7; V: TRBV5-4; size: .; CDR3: CASSPGGRDFSYEQYF; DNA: TGTGCCAGCAGCCCTGGAGGCAGGGACTTCTCCTACGAGCAGTACTTC
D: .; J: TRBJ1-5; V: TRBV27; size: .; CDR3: CASSFQGKGQPQHF; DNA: TGTGCCAGCAGTTTCCAGGGGAAGGGCCAGCCCCAGCATTTT
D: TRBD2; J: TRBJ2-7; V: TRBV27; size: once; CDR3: CASKTSGRSATYEQYF; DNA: TGTGCCAGCAAGACTAGCGGGAGGTCCGCAACCTACGAGCAGTACTTC
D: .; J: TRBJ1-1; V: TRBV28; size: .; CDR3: CASSLSQEAFF; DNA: TGTGCCAGCAGTTTATCGCAAGAAGCTTTCTTT
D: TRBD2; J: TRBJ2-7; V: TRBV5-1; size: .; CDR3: CASSSTSGRPSLEQYF; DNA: TGCGCCAGCAGCTCGACTAGCGGGAGGCCGAGCTTGGAGCAGTACTTC
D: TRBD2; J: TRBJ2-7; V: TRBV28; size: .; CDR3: CASSFLGTSGEYEQYF; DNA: TGTGCCAGCAGTTTTTTGGGGACTAGCGGAGAGTACGAGCAGTACTTC
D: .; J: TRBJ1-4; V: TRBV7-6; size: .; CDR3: CASSLDGEKLFF; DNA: TGTGCCAGCAGCTTAGACGGGGAAAAACTGTTTTTT
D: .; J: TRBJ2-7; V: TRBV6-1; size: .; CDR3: CASRPQGGRSYEQYF; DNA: TGTGCCAGCAGACCCCAGGGGGGCCGCTCCTACGAGCAGTACTTC
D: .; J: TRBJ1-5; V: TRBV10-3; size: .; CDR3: CAISESNQPQHF; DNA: TGTGCCATCAGTGAGTCTAACCAGCCCCAGCATTTT
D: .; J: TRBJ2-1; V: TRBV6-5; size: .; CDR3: CASSGISGGEQFF; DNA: TGTGCCAGCAGTGGGATAAGCGGCGGTGAGCAGTTCTTC
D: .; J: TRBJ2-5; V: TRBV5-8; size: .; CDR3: CASSRGPSETQYF; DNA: TGTGCCAGCAGCCGAGGACCGTCGGAGACCCAGTACTTC
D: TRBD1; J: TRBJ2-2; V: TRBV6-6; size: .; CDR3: CASSEGAFETGELFF; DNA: TGTGCCAGCAGTGAGGGGGCTTTTGAGACCGGGGAGCTGTTTTTT